This passage covers 3 T cell receptor beta chains from one sample sequenced in a study of blood T cell repertoires in COVID-19. Generated by immunoSEQ multiplex PCR, the TCRdb table keeps only in-frame clones and is missing some. The sample lists some 300,000 clones; 86% were seen once. Sequencing was carried out using peripheral blood. These receptors were collected from a woman between 70 and 85 years old with COVID-19, enrolled during active disease.

The chain combines TRBV3-1 (or the pseudogene TRBV3-2) with TRBJ2-3; 8 bases map to TRBD1. CDR1 LGHDT and CDR2 YNNKEL come from the germline V gene (reference sequence). Trimming at V came to 4 bases and at J to 4 bases, leaving 1 base not matched to a gene. The CDR3 is made up of 13 amino acids. The CDR3: CASSLQGADTQYF. The CDR3 DNA reads as TGTGCCAGCAGCCTACAGGGGGCAGATACGCAGTATTTT.

This clone was counted a single time. This chain connects TRBV3-1 (or the pseudogene TRBV3-2) to TRBJ1-1; 8 bases line up with TRBD1. Germline values: CDR1 LGHDT, CDR2 YNNKEL (reference sequence). V dropped 4 bases and J dropped 7; count of bases not matched to a gene: 5. The CDR3 is made up of 13 amino acids. The CDR3 DNA reads TGTGCCAGCAGCCTCGGACAGGGAATTGAAGCTTTCTTT. This gives the protein CASSLGQGIEAFF.

The rearrangement links TRBV9 to TRBJ1-1; D gene uncertain. The CDR3 has 14 residues. Germline V gene lookup returns CDR1 SGDLS and CDR2 YYNGEE. Trimming removed 2 bases from V and 1 base from J, with 9 bases in between. CDR3 bases: TGTGCCAGCAGCGTGGCAGATTCGAACACTGAAGCTTTCTTT. Protein product: CASSVADSNTEAFF.